This is a list of T cell receptor beta chains from one sample in a study of T cells after yellow fever vaccination. Using its own MiXCR run on the 5' RACE reads, TCRdb lists one record per CDR3 protein. The sample contains 500,000 to 650,000 distinct CDR3 sequences, about 13% of which appear only once. Sequenced material: PBMCs, taken on the day of the yellow fever booster vaccination. These receptor sequences come from a man in his thirties or forties who received the YFV17D yellow fever vaccine. CDR3s include the opening cysteine and the closing phenylalanine or tryptophan. A D gene is named only where the DNA matches it firmly. Rows give clone size only sometimes, using once, few, many, or a class for an expanded clone.

>NA|TRBJ2-6|14|TRBV19|NA
TGTGCCAGTAGTTCCCCTGGGGGGGCCAACGTCCTGACTTTC
CASSSPGGANVLTF
>NA|TRBJ2-1|14|TRBV12-3/TRBV12-4|many
TGTGCCAGCAATTCCCCGGACTACTACAATGAGCAGTTCTTC
CASNSPDYYNEQFF
>NA|TRBJ2-3|16|TRBV15|few
TGTGCCACCAGCAGGGAAAGGGCGGCTCTCACAGATACGCAGTATTTT
CATSRERAALTDTQYF
>NA|TRBJ2-5|14|TRBV7-8|NA
TGTGCCAGCAGCTTAGGTCCCCACCAAGAGACCCAGTACTTC
CASSLGPHQETQYF
>NA|TRBJ1-4|13|TRBV29-1|NA
TGCAGCGTTGTGACTGCTCCCAGGGAAAAACTGTTTTTT
CSVVTAPREKLFF
>NA|TRBJ2-7|16|TRBV6-2/TRBV6-3|few
TGTGCCAGCACCCAGATAGGGATAGCGGACCACTACGAGCAGTACTTC
CASTQIGIADHYEQYF
>NA|TRBJ1-2|15|TRBV11-2|NA
TGTGCCAGCAGCTTGGTGGAAGGACAGTCCTATGGCTACACCTTC
CASSLVEGQSYGYTF
>TRBD2|TRBJ2-7|15|TRBV7-8|few
TGTGCCAGCAGCATCGGGACTAGCGGGAGTTCAGAGCAGTACTTC
CASSIGTSGSSEQYF
>NA|TRBJ2-1|13|TRBV18|NA
TGTGCCAGCTCCCTTTACCTCTACAATGAGCAGTTCTTC
CASSLYLYNEQFF
>NA|TRBJ2-7|15|TRBV6-2/TRBV6-3|few
TGTGCCAGCAGTTACTCGTCTACAGGAGGCCACGAGCAGTACTTC
CASSYSSTGGHEQYF
>TRBD1|TRBJ1-1|15|TRBV18|NA
TGTGCCAGCTCACCAGACAGGGGAGATGCCCGTGGGGCTTTCTTT
CASSPDRGDARGAFF
>TRBD2|TRBJ2-1|18|TRBV7-8|few
TGTGCCAGCAGCCGAGGGGGACTAGCGCCGAGCTCCTACAATGAGCAGTTCTTC
CASSRGGLAPSSYNEQFF
>TRBD1|TRBJ1-4|16|TRBV3-1|NA
TGTGCCAGCAGCCAAGATAGGGGGGGACAGAATGAAAAACTGTTTTTT
CASSQDRGGQNEKLFF
>NA|TRBJ2-2|12|TRBV10-2|few
TGCGCCAGCAAGGACAACACCGGGGAGCTGTTTTTT
CASKDNTGELFF
>NA|TRBJ1-1|14|TRBV5-5|few
TGTGCCAGCAGCCAAGTCCCGGGAGGGACTGAAGCTTTCTTT
CASSQVPGGTEAFF
>NA|TRBJ2-7|16|TRBV19|many
TGTGCCAGTAGCCCTCTTTCGACGGGCGGCTCCTACGAGCAGTACTTC
CASSPLSTGGSYEQYF
>NA|TRBJ1-1|11|TRBV20-1|NA
TGCAGTAGGTCGTCTGGAAGTGAAGCTTTCTTT
CSRSSGSEAFF
>TRBD2|TRBJ2-3|17|TRBV6-5|few
TGTGCCAGCAGTTACGGGACTAGCGGGAGACCCACAGATACGCAGTATTTT
CASSYGTSGRPTDTQYF
>NA|TRBJ2-2|15|TRBV14|once
TGTGCCAGCAGCTCCACAGGGAAGAACACCGTGGAGCTGTTTTTT
CASSSTGKNTVELFF
>TRBD2|TRBJ2-3|15|TRBV3-1|few
TGTGCCAGCAGCCAAACTAGCGGGATCATTGATACGCAGTATTTT
CASSQTSGIIDTQYF
>NA|TRBJ2-5|12|TRBV20-1|NA
TGCAGTGCCCCGTCTAGGGGGGAGACCCAGTACTTC
CSAPSRGETQYF
>TRBD1|TRBJ1-2|14|TRBV3-1|few
TGTGCCAGCAGCCTGGGACAGGCCCACTATGGCTACACCTTC
CASSLGQAHYGYTF
>NA|TRBJ1-2|14|TRBV20-1|NA
TGCAGCGGTGGTATCCTGTCTTCAAACTATGGCTACACCTTC
CSGGILSSNYGYTF
>TRBD1|TRBJ1-5|16|TRBV6-8|NA
TGTGCCAGCAGATACCGTGGACAGGGGGCAAGTCAGCCCCAGCATTTT
CASRYRGQGASQPQHF
>NA|TRBJ2-7|12|TRBV5-1|NA
TGCGCCAGCCGGGACAAACCCTACGAGCAGTACTTC
CASRDKPYEQYF
>NA|TRBJ2-1|12|TRBV28|NA
TGTGCCAGCAATTGGGTAGGTGATGAGCAGTTCTTC
CASNWVGDEQFF
>TRBD2|TRBJ2-3|14|TRBV7-3|NA
TGTGCCAGCAGCGTCAGCGGGACGACAGATACGCAGTATTTT
CASSVSGTTDTQYF
>NA|TRBJ2-3|15|TRBV20-1|NA
NA
CSSSVGLAARDTQYF
>NA|TRBJ2-7|13|TRBV14|NA
TGTGCCAGCAGCCCTACTAGTTACCACGAGCAGTACTTC
CASSPTSYHEQYF
>NA|TRBJ2-3|15|TRBV7-2|many
TGTGCCAGCAGCTTAGCGGCCGTCGTCTTGGATACGCAGTATTTT
CASSLAAVVLDTQYF
>NA|TRBJ2-6|15|TRBV6-5|NA
TGTGCCAGCAGTTACTCGACAGCTGGGGCCAACGTCCTGACTTTC
CASSYSTAGANVLTF
>NA|TRBJ2-7|13|TRBV30|few
TGTGCCTGGAGCCCAGGTCCGTACTACGAGCAGTACTTC
CAWSPGPYYEQYF
>NA|TRBJ1-1|13|TRBV4-3|few
TGCGCCAGCAGCCAAGATCGGCGAACACGGGCTTTCTTT
CASSQDRRTRAFF
>NA|TRBJ2-7|14|TRBV7-2|many
TGTGCCAGCAGCTTAGTACAGGGACGAGGCGAGCAGTACTTC
CASSLVQGRGEQYF
>NA|TRBJ2-3|17|TRBV7-2|NA
TGTGCCAGCAGCTTAGCGCTAGGGCGAGGGCTCACAGATACGCAGTATTTT
CASSLALGRGLTDTQYF
>NA|TRBJ2-5|14|TRBV10-3|few
TGTGCCATCAGTGAGTCGCCCATTCAAGAGACCCAGTACTTC
CAISESPIQETQYF
>NA|TRBJ2-4|13|TRBV20-1|few
TGCAGTGCTAGCGGACTAGCCAAAAACATTCAGTACTTC
CSASGLAKNIQYF
>TRBD2|TRBJ2-5|14|TRBV7-2|NA
TGTGCCAGCAGCTCTGGACTAGCCCGGGGGACCCAGTACTTC
CASSSGLARGTQYF
>NA|TRBJ2-1|15|TRBV5-6|few
TGTGCCAGCAGCCAAACGGGACACGCGAGCAATGAGCAGTTCTTC
CASSQTGHASNEQFF
>NA|TRBJ1-1|13|TRBV7-6|few
TGTGCCAGCAGCTTAAGGGTGGACACTGAAGCTTTCTTT
CASSLRVDTEAFF
>TRBD2|TRBJ2-5|17|TRBV7-6|few
TGTGCCAGCAGCTTAATGTCTAGCGGGAATACTCGGGAGACCCAGTACTTC
CASSLMSSGNTRETQYF
>TRBD2|TRBJ2-3|19|TRBV3-1|few
TGTGCCAGCAGCCAAGATGGATTACTAGCGGGAGTCGGCACAGATACGCAGTATTTT
CASSQDGLLAGVGTDTQYF
>NA|TRBJ2-1|14|TRBV29-1|NA
TGCAGCGTTGAAGAAGGGAGTGGAGGCTATGAGCAGTTCTTC
CSVEEGSGGYEQFF
>TRBD2|TRBJ2-1|17|TRBV7-2|NA
TGTGCCAGCAGCCCCCTGGGGCGGGAGGGCCCCTACAATGAGCAGTTCTTC
CASSPLGREGPYNEQFF
>TRBD2|TRBJ2-1|15|TRBV10-1|NA
TGCGCCAGCAGTAAGGTAGCGGGGGGGCGCAATGAGCAGTTCTTC
CASSKVAGGRNEQFF
>NA|TRBJ2-7|15|TRBV5-1|NA
TGCGCCAGCAGCTTTCTGGGGGCGGGTTCCTACGAGCAGTACTTC
CASSFLGAGSYEQYF
>NA|TRBJ2-2|12|TRBV7-9|NA
TGTGCCAGCAGCAGGGACACCCCCCAGCTGTTTTTT
CASSRDTPQLFF
>NA|TRBJ2-1|18|TRBV4-3|few
TGCGCCAGCAGCCAAGATGGGGGGACAGCCGGGACTCGGAATGAGCAGTTCTTC
CASSQDGGTAGTRNEQFF
>NA|TRBJ1-3|12|TRBV20-1|NA
TGCAGTGCAACGACAGACGGAAACACCATATATTTT
CSATTDGNTIYF
>TRBD2|TRBJ2-1|14|TRBV12-3/TRBV12-4|NA
TGTGCCAGCAGCCTGCCGGGACTAAACAATGAGCAGTTCTTC
CASSLPGLNNEQFF
>NA|TRBJ1-1|14|TRBV10-3|few
TGTGCCATCAGTGAGTCGAGTAGAGAGACTGAAGCTTTCTTT
CAISESSRETEAFF
>NA|TRBJ1-5|15|TRBV28|NA
TGTGCCAGCATTGGCCTTTACAGACAGCAATTAGCCCAGCATTTT
CASIGLYRQQLAQHF
>TRBD2|TRBJ2-1|15|TRBV12-3/TRBV12-4|NA
TGTGCCAGCAGTTTCGTATTAGCGGGAGTAGAGGAGCAGTTCTTC
CASSFVLAGVEEQFF